Detailed here is one TCR beta chain. Its antigen is unknown. The sample is drawn from a study of long-term antiretroviral therapy in people with HIV. Germline values: CDR1 MNHNY, CDR2 SVGAGI (reference sequence). The CDR3 has 14 amino acids. V lost 4 bases, J lost 4 bases, and 11 bases lay in between. Study results and caveats: Post-ART diversity increased but stayed below transplant donor controls. Samples were collected from the mid-2000s to the late 2010s under possibly less effective ART regimens.

With survey level as its setting, the immunoSEQ assay was v3.0. The assay was immunoSEQ multiplex PCR, and TCRdb's table has in-frame clones only and misses some. The sample records roughly 20,000 clones, around 85% being singletons. J is TRBJ1-5 and V is TRBV6-6, with a weak D call TRBD1 (5 bases). The clonotype comes from a man aged 18-30 years with HIV. The sequencing here drew on unsorted PBMCs, taken roughly 4 years after starting antiretroviral therapy. DNA for the CDR3: TGTGCCAGCAGTTTGGGGGGTGGAAATCAGCCCCAGCATTTT. It codes for CASSLGGGNQPQHF.